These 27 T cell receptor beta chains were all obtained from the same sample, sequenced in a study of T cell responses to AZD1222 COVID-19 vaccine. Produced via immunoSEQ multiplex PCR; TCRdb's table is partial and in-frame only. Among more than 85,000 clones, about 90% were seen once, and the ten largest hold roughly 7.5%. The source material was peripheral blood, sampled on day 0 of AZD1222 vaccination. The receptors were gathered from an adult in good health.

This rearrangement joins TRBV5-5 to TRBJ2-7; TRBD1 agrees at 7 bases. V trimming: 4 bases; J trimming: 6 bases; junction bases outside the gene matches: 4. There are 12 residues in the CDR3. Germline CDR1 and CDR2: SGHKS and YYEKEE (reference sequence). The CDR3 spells CASSVTGAEQYF. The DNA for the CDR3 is TGTGCCAGCAGCGTAACAGGGGCCGAGCAGTACTTC.

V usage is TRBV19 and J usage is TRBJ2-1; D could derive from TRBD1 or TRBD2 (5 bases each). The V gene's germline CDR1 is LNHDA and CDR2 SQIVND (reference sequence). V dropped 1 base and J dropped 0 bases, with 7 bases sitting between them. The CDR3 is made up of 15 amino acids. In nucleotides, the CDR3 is TGTGCCAGTAGTATAGCAGGGAGCTCCTACAATGAGCAGTTCTTC. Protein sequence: CASSIAGSSYNEQFF.

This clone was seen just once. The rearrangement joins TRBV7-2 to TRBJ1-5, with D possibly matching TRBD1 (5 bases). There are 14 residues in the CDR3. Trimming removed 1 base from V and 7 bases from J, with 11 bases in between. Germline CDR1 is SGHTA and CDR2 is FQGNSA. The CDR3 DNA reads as TGTGCCAGCAGCTTAGTGTGGGGCGGACAGCCCCAGCATTTT. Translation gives CASSLVWGGQPQHF.

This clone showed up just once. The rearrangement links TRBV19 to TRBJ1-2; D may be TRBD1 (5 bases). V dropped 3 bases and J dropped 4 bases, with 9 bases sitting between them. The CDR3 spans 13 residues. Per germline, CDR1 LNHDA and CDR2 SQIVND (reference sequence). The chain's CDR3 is CASSMQGFYGYTF. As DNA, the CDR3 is TGTGCCAGTAGTATGCAGGGATTCTATGGCTACACCTTC. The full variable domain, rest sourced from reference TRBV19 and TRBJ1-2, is DGGITQSPKYLFRKEGQNVTLSCEQNLNHDAMYWYRQDPGQGLRLIYYSQIVNDFQKGDIAEGYSVSREKKESFPLTVTSAQKNPTAFYLCASSMQGFYGYTFGSGTRLTVV.

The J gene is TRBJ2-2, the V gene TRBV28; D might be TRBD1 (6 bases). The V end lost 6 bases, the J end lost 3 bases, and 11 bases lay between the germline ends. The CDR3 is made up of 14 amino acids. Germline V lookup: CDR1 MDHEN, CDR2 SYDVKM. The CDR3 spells CASSSPGDTGELFF. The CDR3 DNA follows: TGTGCCAGCAGCTCTCCAGGGGACACCGGGGAGCTGTTTTTT.

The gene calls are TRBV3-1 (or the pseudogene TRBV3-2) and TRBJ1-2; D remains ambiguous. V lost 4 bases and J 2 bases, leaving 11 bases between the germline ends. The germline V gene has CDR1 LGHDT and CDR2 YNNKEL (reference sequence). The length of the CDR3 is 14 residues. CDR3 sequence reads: CASSPTGVNYGYTF. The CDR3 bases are TGTGCCAGCAGCCCTACCGGGGTCAACTATGGCTACACCTTC.

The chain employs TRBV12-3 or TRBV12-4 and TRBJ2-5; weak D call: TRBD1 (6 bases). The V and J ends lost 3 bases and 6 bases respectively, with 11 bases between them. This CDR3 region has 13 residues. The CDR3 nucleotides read TGTGCCAGCAGTTTTGGAGGACAGCAGACCCAGTACTTC. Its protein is CASSFGGQQTQYF.

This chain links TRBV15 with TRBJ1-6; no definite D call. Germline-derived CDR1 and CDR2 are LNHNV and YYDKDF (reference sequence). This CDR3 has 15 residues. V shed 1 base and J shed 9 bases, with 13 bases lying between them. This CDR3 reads CATSRVRGSGSPLHF. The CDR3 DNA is TGTGCCACCAGCAGAGTCAGAGGTAGCGGTTCACCCCTCCACTTT. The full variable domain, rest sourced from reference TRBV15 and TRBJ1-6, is DAMVIQNPRYQVTQFGKPVTLSCSQTLNHNVMYWYQQKSSQAPKLLFHYYDKDFNNEADTPDNFQSRRPNTSFCFLDIRSPGLGDTAMYLCATSRVRGSGSPLHFGNGTRLTVT.

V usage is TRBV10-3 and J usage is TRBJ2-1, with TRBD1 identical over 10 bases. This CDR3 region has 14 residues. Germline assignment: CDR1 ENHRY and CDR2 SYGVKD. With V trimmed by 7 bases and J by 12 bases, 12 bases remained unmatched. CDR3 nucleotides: TGTGCCATCAAGGGACCCGGGACAGGGGCTTCGCAGTTCTTC. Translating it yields CAIKGPGTGASQFF.

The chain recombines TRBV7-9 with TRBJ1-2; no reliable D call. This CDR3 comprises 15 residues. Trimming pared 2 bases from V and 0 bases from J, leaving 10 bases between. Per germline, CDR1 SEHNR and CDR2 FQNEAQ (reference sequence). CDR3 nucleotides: TGTGCCAGCAGCTTATCCCAGGTACCTAACTATGGCTACACCTTC. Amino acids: CASSLSQVPNYGYTF.

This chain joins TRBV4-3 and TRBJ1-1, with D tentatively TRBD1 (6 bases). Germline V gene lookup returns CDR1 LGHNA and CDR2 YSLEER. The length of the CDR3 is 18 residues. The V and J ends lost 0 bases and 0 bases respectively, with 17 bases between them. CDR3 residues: CASSQDRGGRGMNTEAFF. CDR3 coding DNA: TGCGCCAGCAGCCAAGATCGAGGGGGAAGGGGTATGAACACTGAAGCTTTCTTT.

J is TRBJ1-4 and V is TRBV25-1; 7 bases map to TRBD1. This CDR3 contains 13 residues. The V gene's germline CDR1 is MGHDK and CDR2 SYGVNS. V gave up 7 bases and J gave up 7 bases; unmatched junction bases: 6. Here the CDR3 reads CASTGQRTEKLFF. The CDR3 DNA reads TGTGCCAGCACGGGACAGAGGACTGAAAAACTGTTTTTT.

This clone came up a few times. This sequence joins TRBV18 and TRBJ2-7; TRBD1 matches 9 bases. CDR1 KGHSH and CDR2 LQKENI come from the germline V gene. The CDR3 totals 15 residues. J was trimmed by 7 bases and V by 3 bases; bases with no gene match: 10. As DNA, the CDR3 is TGTGCCAGCTCACCCCTGGGACAGGGAAGCCTGGAGCAGTACTTC. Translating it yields CASSPLGQGSLEQYF.

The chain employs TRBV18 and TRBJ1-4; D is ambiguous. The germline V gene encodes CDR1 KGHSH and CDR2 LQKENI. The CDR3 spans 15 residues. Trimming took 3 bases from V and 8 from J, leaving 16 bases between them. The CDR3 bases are TGTGCCAGCTCACCGAAGCCACAAGGGAAGGAAAAACTGTTTTTT. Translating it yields CASSPKPQGKEKLFF.

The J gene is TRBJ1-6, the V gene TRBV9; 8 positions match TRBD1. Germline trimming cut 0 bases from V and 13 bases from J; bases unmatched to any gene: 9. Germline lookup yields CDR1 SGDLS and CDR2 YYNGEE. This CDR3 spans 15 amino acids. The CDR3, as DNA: TGTGCCAGCAGCGTAGCTACAGGGGGATCTTCCCCCCTCCACTTT. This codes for CASSVATGGSSPLHF.

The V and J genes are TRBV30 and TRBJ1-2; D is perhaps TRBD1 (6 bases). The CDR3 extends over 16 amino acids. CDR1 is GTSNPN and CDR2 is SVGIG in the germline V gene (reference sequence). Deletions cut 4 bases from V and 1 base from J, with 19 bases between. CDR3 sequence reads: CAWTRELRGLNYGYTF. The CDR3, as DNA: TGTGCCTGGACACGGGAACTCCGGGGGCTTAACTATGGCTACACCTTC.

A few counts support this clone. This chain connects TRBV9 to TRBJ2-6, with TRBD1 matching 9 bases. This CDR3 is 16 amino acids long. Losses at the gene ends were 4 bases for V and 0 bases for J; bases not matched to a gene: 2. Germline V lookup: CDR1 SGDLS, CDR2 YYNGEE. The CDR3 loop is CASSPGQGSGANVLTF. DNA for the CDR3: TGTGCCAGCAGCCCGGGACAGGGCTCTGGGGCCAACGTCCTGACTTTC.

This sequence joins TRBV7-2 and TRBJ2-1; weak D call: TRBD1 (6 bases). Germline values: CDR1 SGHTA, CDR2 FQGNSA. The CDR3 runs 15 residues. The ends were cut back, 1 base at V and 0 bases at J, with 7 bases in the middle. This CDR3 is CASSLGGGSYNEQFF. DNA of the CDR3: TGTGCCAGCAGCTTAGGAGGGGGCTCCTACAATGAGCAGTTCTTC.

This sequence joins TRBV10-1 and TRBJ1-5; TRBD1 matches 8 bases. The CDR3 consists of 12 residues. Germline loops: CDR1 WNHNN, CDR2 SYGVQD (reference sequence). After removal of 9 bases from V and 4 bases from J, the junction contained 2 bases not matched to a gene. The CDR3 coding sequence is TGCGCCAGAACAGGGGGGAATCAGCCCCAGCATTTT. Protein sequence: CARTGGNQPQHF.

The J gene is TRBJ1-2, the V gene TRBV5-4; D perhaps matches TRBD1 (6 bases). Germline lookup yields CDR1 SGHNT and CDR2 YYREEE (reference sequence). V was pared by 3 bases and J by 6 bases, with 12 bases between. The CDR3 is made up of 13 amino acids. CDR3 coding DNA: TGTGCCAGCAGCTCCCAGGGGCAGGATGGCTACACCTTC. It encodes CASSSQGQDGYTF.

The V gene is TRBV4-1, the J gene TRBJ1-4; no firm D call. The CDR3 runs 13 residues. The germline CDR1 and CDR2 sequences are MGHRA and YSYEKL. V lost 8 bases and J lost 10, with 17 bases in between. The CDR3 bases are TGCGCCAGCTCCCCCCCCCAGCCTGGAAAACTGTTTTTT. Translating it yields CASSPPQPGKLFF.

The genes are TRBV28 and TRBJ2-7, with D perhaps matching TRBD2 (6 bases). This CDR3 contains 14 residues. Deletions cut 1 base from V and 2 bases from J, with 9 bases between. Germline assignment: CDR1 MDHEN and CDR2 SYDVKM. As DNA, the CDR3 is TGTGCCAGCAGTTTATTTCGGGGGACCTACGAGCAGTACTTC. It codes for CASSLFRGTYEQYF.

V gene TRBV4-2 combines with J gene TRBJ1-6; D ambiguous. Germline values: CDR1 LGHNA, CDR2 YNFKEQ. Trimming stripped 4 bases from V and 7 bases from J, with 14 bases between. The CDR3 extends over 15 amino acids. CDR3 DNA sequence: TGTGCCAGCAGCCTGGTGTTACCCAAGAATTCACCCCTCCACTTT. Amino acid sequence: CASSLVLPKNSPLHF.

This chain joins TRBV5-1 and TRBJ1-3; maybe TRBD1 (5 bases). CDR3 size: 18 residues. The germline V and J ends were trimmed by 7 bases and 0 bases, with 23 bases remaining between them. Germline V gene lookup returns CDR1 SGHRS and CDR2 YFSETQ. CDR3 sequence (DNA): TGCGCCAGCCCGTTTGAGTCGGCAGGGCTTTACTCTGGAAACACCATATATTTT. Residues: CASPFESAGLYSGNTIYF.

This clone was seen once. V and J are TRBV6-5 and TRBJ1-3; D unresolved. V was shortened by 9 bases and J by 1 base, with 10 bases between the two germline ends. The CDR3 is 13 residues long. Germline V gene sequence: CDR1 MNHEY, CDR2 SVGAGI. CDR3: CASTRESGNTIYF. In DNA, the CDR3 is TGTGCCAGTACTAGGGAGTCTGGAAACACCATATATTTT.

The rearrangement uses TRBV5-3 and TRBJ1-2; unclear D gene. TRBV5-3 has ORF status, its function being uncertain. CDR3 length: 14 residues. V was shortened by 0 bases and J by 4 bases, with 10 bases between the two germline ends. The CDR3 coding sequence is TGTGCCAGAAGCTTGGGGGAGCCCCTCTATGGCTACACCTTC. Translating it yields CARSLGEPLYGYTF.

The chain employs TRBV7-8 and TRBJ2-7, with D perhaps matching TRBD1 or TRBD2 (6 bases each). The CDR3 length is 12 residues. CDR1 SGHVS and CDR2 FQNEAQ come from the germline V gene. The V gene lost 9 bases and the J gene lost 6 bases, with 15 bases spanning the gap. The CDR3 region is CASYGGRFEQYF. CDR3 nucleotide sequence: TGTGCCAGTTACGGGGGCCGTTTCGAGCAGTACTTC.